This is a list of T cell receptor beta chains from one sample in a study of T cell changes during pregnancy in multiple sclerosis. Here immunoSEQ multiplex PCR was the method, and the copy in TCRdb shows in-frame clones only, minus some. In the table there are 70,000 to 95,000 clones, about 93% of which are singletons. The specimen comprised peripheral blood, sampled in the first trimester of pregnancy. The receptors come from a female donor with multiple sclerosis, enrolled in a pregnancy study. Both conserved end residues are part of each CDR3. The D gene is left open where the match is weak.

V gene	J gene	D gene	CDR3 length	CDR3 DNA	CDR3 protein
TRBV19	TRBJ1-2	-	19	TGTGCCAGTAGTATTTTTATGTGGGTGCGGGAGAGGGCCAACTATGGCTACACCTTC	CASSIFMWVRERANYGYTF
TRBV18	TRBJ1-2	-	14	TGTGCCAGCTCAGCACGAGCCGACATAGGTGGCTACACCTTC	CASSARADIGGYTF
TRBV6-5	TRBJ1-2	-	15	TGTGCCAGCAGCATAATACAGGGAGATCGCAGTGGCTACACCTTC	CASSIIQGDRSGYTF
TRBV5-1	TRBJ2-2	TRBD1	15	TGCGCCAGCGGCCGGACAGGGGGAGGGACCGGGGAGCTGTTTTTT	CASGRTGGGTGELFF
TRBV25-1	TRBJ1-1	-	15	TGTGCCAGCAGTGCCAAGGGACTCCTCTGGACTGAAGCTTTCTTT	CASSAKGLLWTEAFF
TRBV6-1	TRBJ1-5	TRBD1	14	TGTGCCAGCATGAGGACAGGGGGCAATCAGCCCCAGCATTTT	CASMRTGGNQPQHF
TRBV29-1	TRBJ2-1	-	14	TGCAGCGTTGAGCGGCGCGGCTCCTACAATGAGCAGTTCTTC	CSVERRGSYNEQFF
TRBV15	TRBJ2-1	TRBD1	14	TGTGCCACCAGCACCGGGACAGGGTACAATGAGCAGTTCTTC	CATSTGTGYNEQFF
TRBV9	TRBJ2-3	TRBD2	16	TGTGCCAGCAGCGTAGGGACTAGCGGGGGAATAGATACGCAGTATTTT	CASSVGTSGGIDTQYF
TRBV10-3	TRBJ2-3	TRBD2	16	TGTGCCATCAGTGAGATGCGGGGGGGCAATACAGATACGCAGTATTTT	CAISEMRGGNTDTQYF
TRBV19	TRBJ2-1	-	14	TGTGCCAGTAGTATAGATGGGACTCCAGTTGAGCAGTTCTTC	CASSIDGTPVEQFF
TRBV9	TRBJ1-6	-	14	TGTGCCAGCAGCGAGACAGGTAGTAATTCACCCCTCCACTTT	CASSETGSNSPLHF
TRBV20-1	TRBJ1-1	-	11	TGCAGTGCTAGGGGCGACACTGAAGCTTTCTTT	CSARGDTEAFF